This T cell receptor beta chain is from a study of blood T cell repertoires in COVID-19. For the study at large: Both acute and convalescent COVID-19 samples were obtained from the United States, Italy and Spain. From T cells, B-cell-depleted T cells, or PBMCs came the material, which was cDNA or gDNA.

V was cut by 4 bases and J by 0 bases, with 14 bases left in between. The CDR3 loop spans 15 amino acids. Germline values: CDR1 SGHRS, CDR2 YFSETQ. Original analysis: Scientists estimated how many nucleated cells there were by amplifying reference gene primers. The repertoire was sequenced with immunoSEQ multiplex PCR; TCRdb's copy has only in-frame clones and lacks some. The D gene and trimming were derived from the DNA, and the V and J assignments and clone size from that table. The sample includes 30,000 to 35,000 clones, around 85% of them seen just once. V and J are TRBV5-1 and TRBJ2-7; D is possibly TRBD1 (6 bases). Sequencing was performed on peripheral blood. The TCR was taken from a human donor with acute or convalescent COVID-19. The donor label of this sample is uncertain. CDR3 bases: TGCGCCAGCAGCCCCGAAGGGACACTCTCCTACGAGCAGTACTTC. It yields the protein CASSPEGTLSYEQYF.